This T cell receptor (beta chain) was profiled in a study of beta chain features in type 1 diabetes. Background on the study: Patients did not differ from healthy donors in age, gender or cell yield.

The CDR3 is 16 residues long. Between the trimmed V and J ends, which lost 1 base and 2 bases, there was a span of 14 bases. The germline V gene encodes CDR1 SGHAT and CDR2 FQNNGV. Remarks on this clone: The antigen remains undetermined.

The authors reverse transcribed all of the isolated RNA, so sequencing captured expressed TCRB transcripts. The assay was immunoSEQ multiplex PCR, and TCRdb's table has in-frame clones only and misses some. The top ten hold approximately 1% of the sample, which has fewer than 400,000 clones, 9.3% seen once. Study conclusions and caveats: In type 1 diabetes patients, VDJ junctions had fewer insertions; deletions at these junctions were more frequent. For patients, the naive, central memory and Treg TCRB repertoires appeared more alike than for healthy donors. In every one of the four CD4+ subsets, TCRB CDR3s were moderately but significantly shorter in Type 1 diabetes patients.

The specimen sequenced was central memory CD4+ T cells from blood. The receptor was derived from a man younger than 45 with type 1 diabetes. The chain employs TRBV11-2 and TRBJ2-5; the D gene is possibly TRBD2 (7 bases). In DNA form, the CDR3 reads TGTGCCAGCAGCTTAGGAGGGGGGGCGGTGCAAGAGACCCAGTACTTC. Encoded protein: CASSLGGGAVQETQYF.